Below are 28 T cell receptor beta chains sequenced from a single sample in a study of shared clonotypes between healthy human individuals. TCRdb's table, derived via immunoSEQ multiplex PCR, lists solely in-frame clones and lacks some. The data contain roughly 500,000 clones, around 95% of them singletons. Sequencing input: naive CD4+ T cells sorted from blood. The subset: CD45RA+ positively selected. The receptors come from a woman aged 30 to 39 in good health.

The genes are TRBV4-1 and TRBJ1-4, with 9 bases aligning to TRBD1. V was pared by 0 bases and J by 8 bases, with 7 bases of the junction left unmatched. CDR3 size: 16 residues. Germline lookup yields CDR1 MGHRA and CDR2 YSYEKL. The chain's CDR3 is CASSQDYLTGGEKLFF. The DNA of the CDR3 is TGCGCCAGCAGCCAAGATTATTTGACAGGGGGAGAAAAACTGTTTTTT.

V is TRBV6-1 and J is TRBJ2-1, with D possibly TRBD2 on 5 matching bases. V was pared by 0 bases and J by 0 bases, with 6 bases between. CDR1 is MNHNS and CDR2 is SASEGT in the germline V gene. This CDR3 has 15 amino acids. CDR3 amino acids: CASSEASGSYNEQFF. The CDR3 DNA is TGTGCCAGCAGTGAAGCCAGCGGCTCCTACAATGAGCAGTTCTTC.

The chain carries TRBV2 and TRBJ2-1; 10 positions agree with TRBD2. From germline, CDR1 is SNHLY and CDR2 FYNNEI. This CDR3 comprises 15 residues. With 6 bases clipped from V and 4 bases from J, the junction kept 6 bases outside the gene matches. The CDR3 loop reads CASSKGLADYNEQFF. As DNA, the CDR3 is TGTGCCAGCAGCAAAGGACTAGCGGATTACAATGAGCAGTTCTTC.

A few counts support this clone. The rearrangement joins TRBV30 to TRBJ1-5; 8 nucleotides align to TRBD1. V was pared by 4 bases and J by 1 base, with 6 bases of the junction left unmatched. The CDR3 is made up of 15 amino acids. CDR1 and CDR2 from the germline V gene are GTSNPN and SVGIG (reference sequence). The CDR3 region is CAWKKRTGSNQPQHF. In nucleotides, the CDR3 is TGTGCCTGGAAAAAAAGGACAGGGAGCAATCAGCCCCAGCATTTT.

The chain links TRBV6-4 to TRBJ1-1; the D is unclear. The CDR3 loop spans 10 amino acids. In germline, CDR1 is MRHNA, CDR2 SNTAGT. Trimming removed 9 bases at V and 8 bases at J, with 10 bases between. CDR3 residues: CASKSREAFF. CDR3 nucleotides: TGTGCCAGTAAGTCAAGGGAAGCTTTCTTT.

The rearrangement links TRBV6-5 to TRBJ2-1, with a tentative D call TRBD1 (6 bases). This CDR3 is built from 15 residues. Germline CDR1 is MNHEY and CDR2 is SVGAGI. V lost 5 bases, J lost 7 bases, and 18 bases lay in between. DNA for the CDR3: TGTGCCAGCAGTCCCCGGACAGCGTTCCAGAATGAGCAGTTCTTC. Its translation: CASSPRTAFQNEQFF.

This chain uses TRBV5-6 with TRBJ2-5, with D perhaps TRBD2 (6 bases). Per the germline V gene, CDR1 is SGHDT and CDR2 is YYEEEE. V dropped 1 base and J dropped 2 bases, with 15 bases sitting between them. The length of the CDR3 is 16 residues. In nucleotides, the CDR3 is TGTGCCAGCAGCTTGCTCGCAGGTAGCGGACAAGAGACCCAGTACTTC. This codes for CASSLLAGSGQETQYF.

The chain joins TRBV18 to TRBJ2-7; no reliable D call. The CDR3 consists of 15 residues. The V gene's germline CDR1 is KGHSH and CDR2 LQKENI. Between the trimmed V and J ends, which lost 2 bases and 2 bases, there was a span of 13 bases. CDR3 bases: TGTGCCAGCTCACCAAACTCGGCCGTTCCCTACGAGCAGTACTTC. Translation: CASSPNSAVPYEQYF.

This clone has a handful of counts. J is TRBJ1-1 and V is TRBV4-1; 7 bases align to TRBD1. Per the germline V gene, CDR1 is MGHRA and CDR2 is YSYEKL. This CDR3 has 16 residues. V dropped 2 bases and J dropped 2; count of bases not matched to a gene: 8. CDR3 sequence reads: CASSQTRDSLNTEAFF. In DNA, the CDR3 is TGCGCCAGCAGCCAAACCCGGGACAGCCTAAACACTGAAGCTTTCTTT.

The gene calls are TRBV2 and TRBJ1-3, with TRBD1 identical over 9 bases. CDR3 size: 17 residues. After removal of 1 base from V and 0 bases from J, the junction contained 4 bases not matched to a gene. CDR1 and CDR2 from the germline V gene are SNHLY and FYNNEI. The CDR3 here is CASSEEQGALSGNTIYF. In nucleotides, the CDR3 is TGTGCCAGCAGTGAAGAACAGGGGGCCCTCTCTGGAAACACCATATATTTT.

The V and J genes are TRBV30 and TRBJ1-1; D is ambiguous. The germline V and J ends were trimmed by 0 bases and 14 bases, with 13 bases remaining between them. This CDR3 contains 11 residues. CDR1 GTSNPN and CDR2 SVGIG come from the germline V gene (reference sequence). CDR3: CAWSVGRLLFF. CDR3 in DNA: TGTGCCTGGAGTGTAGGCAGGTTATTGTTCTTT.

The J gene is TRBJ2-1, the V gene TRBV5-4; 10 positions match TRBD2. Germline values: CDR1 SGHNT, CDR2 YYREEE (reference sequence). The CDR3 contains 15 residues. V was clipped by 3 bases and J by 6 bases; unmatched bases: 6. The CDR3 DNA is TGTGCCAGCAGCTCCCGGCTAGCGGGAGTCAATGAGCAGTTCTTC. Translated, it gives CASSSRLAGVNEQFF.

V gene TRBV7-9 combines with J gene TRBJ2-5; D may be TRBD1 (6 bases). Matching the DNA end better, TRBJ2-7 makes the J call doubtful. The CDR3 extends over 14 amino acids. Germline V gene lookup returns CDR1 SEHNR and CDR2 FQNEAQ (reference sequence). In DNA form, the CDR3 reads TGTGCCAGCAGCGATCTACAGGGAGATTACGAGCAGTACTTC. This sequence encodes CASSDLQGDYEQYF.

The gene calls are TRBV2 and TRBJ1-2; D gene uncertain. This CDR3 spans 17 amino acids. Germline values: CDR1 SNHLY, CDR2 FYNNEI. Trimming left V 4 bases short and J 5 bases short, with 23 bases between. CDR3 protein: CASSVGIMSAGIYGYTF. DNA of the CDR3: TGTGCCAGCAGTGTAGGTATCATGAGTGCAGGCATTTATGGCTACACCTTC.

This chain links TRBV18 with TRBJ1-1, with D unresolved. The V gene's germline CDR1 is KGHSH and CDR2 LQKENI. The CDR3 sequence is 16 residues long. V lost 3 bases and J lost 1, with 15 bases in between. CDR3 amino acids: CASSPPNAQRNTEAFF. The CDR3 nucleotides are TGTGCCAGCTCACCCCCCAACGCGCAGAGGAACACTGAAGCTTTCTTT.

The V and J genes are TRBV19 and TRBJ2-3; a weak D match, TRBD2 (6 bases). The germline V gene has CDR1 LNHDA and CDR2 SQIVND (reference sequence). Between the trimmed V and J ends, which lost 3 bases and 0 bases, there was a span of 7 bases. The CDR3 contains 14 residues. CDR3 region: CASSIGTSTDTQYF. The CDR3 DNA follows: TGTGCCAGTAGTATCGGGACTAGCACAGATACGCAGTATTTT.

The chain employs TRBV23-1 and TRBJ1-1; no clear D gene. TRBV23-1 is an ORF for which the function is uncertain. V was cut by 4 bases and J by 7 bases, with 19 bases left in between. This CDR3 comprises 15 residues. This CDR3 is CASSPCLSDTDEAFF. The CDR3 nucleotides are TGCGCCAGCAGTCCTTGCCTCTCAGATACAGATGAAGCTTTCTTT.

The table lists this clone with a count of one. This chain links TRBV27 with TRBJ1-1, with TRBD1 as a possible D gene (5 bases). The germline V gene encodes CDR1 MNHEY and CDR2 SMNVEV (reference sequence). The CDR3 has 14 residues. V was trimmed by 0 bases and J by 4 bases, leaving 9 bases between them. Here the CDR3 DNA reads TGTGCCAGCAGTTTATCAGGGGCGGGCACTGAAGCTTTCTTT. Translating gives CASSLSGAGTEAFF.

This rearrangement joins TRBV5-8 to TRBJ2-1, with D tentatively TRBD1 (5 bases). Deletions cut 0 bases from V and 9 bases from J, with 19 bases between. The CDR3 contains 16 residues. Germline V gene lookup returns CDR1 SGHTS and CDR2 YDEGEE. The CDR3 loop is CASSLGTGLWVGEQFF. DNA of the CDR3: TGTGCCAGCAGCTTGGGAACAGGCCTTTGGGTAGGTGAGCAGTTCTTC.

The DNA for the CDR3 is TGTGCCATCAGTGAGTCGACCAGTGGGGCCACTGAAGCTTTCTTT. This sequence encodes CAISESTSGATEAFF. The V and J genes are TRBV10-3 and TRBJ1-1, with a possible D match to TRBD1 (5 bases). Germline V CDR1 and CDR2: ENHRY, SYGVKD. The CDR3 has 15 amino acids. Trimming took off 0 bases at V and 4 bases at J, with 12 bases between the two ends.

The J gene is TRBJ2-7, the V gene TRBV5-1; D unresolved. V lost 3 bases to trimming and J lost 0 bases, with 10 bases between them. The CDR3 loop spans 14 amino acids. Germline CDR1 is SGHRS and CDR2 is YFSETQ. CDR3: CASSWASDSYEQYF. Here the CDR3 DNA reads TGCGCCAGCAGCTGGGCATCAGACTCCTACGAGCAGTACTTC.

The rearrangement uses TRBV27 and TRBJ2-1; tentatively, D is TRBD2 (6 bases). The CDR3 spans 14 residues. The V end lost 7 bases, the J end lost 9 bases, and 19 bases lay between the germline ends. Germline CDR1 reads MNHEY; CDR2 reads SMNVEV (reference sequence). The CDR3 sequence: CASTTGLSSGEQFF. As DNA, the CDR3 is TGTGCCAGCACAACGGGACTTTCTTCGGGTGAGCAGTTCTTC.

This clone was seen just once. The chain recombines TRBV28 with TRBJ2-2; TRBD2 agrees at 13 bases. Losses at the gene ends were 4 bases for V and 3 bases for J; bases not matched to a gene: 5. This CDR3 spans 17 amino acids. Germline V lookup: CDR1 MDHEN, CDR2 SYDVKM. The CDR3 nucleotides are TGTGCCAGCAGTTACCCCGGACTAGCGGGAGACACCGGGGAGCTGTTTTTT. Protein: CASSYPGLAGDTGELFF.

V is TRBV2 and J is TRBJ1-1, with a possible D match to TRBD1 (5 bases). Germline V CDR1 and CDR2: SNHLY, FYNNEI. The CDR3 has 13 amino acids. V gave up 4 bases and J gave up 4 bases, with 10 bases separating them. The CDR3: CASSVVGGTEAFF. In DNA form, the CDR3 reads TGTGCCAGCAGTGTTGTCGGGGGCACTGAAGCTTTCTTT.

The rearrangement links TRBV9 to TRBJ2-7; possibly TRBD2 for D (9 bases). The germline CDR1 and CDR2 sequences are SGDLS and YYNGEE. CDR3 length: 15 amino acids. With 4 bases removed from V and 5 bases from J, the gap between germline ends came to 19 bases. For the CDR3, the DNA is TGTGCCAGCAGCCCAACAGGGGGACTAGCTAACGAGCAGTACTTC. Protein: CASSPTGGLANEQYF.

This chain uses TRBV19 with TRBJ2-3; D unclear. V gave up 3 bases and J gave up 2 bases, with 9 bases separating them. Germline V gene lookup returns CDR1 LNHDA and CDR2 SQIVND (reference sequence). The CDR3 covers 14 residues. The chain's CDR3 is CASSIGPITDTQYF. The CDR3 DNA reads TGTGCCAGTAGTATTGGACCGATCACAGATACGCAGTATTTT.

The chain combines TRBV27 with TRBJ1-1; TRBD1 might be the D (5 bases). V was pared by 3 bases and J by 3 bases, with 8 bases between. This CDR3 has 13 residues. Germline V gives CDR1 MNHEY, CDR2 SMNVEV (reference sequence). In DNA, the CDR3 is TGTGCCAGCAGTTTTAGGGGTTACACTGAAGCTTTCTTT. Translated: CASSFRGYTEAFF.

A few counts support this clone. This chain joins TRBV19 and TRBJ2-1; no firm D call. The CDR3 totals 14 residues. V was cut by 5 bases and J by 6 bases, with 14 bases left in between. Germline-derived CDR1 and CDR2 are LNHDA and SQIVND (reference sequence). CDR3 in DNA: TGTGCCAGTAGTGGTCTGGGCAAGGGCAATGAGCAGTTCTTC. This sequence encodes CASSGLGKGNEQFF.